A selection of T cell receptor beta chains follows, all from one sample in a study of blood T cell repertoires in COVID-19. Profiling relied on immunoSEQ multiplex PCR, and the TCRdb table lists in-frame clones only, not all of them. The top ten clones hold about 1.7% of a sample with 200,000 to 250,000 clones, more than 80% of them seen once. Sequencing was carried out using PBMCs or T cells enriched from blood (not recorded which). These receptors all stem from a man in his fifties or sixties who had recovered from COVID-19. CDR3s include the opening cysteine and the closing phenylalanine or tryptophan. A D gene is named only where the DNA matches it firmly. Rows may omit the clone size; those that give it use once, few, many or a size class.

v_call	clone_size	d_call	j_call	cdr3_aa
TRBV7-9	once	TRBD1	TRBJ2-7	CASSSGTGPYEQYF
TRBV6-6	NA	NA	TRBJ2-7	CASNAPSSYEQYF
TRBV30	NA	TRBD1	TRBJ2-7	CAWSAGQSYEQYF
TRBV6-5	NA	NA	TRBJ1-2	CASSSRYGYTF
TRBV18	NA	TRBD2	TRBJ2-5	CASSGGGQETQYF
TRBV27	few	NA	TRBJ2-2	CASSWRGSTGELFF
TRBV5-6	NA	NA	TRBJ2-3	CASSRGTYADTQYF
TRBV29-1	NA	NA	TRBJ2-7	CSVEWQGSYEQYF
TRBV6-5	few	TRBD1	TRBJ2-7	CASSQGGPGPYEQYF
TRBV24-1	NA	TRBD1	TRBJ2-1	CATSESLLGQGEDEQFF
TRBV6-5	NA	NA	TRBJ2-1	CASSYSSPSNEQFF
TRBV3-1/TRBV3-2	NA	NA	TRBJ2-1	CASSRSTGSYNEQFF
TRBV14	NA	TRBD2	TRBJ2-3	CASSRTSGADTQYF
TRBV2	NA	TRBD1	TRBJ1-1	CASSPGQAHTEAFF
TRBV2	NA	NA	TRBJ1-6	CASSEEIGNSPLHF
TRBV5-4	few	TRBD1	TRBJ1-4	CASSVEGQGGEKLFF
TRBV18	once	NA	TRBJ1-1	CASSSGVNTEAFF
TRBV3-1/TRBV3-2	NA	NA	TRBJ2-3	CASSRRELNTQYF
TRBV19	NA	TRBD1	TRBJ1-5	CASNGLQGASNQPQHF
TRBV3-1/TRBV3-2	many	NA	TRBJ2-7	CASSLQITYEQYF
TRBV7-2	NA	NA	TRBJ1-2	CASSQLGGSDGYTF
TRBV19	NA	NA	TRBJ1-3	CASSISAGSGNTIYF
TRBV5-8	few	NA	TRBJ1-2	CASSRLNNYGYTF
TRBV7-6	NA	TRBD1	TRBJ2-1	CASSAGTGGLNEQFF
TRBV3-1/TRBV3-2	once	TRBD2	TRBJ2-3	CASRSGGADTQYF
TRBV7-2	NA	TRBD1	TRBJ1-1	CASSTHRGDTEAFF
TRBV9	NA	NA	TRBJ2-2	CASSPWTPDMGTGELFF
TRBV29-1	NA	NA	TRBJ2-7	CSVAPQGSYEQYF
TRBV5-6	few	NA	TRBJ2-7	CASSFRVSYEQYF
TRBV11-2	once	TRBD2	TRBJ2-1	CASSFLAGGSSYNEQFF
TRBV7-7	NA	TRBD2	TRBJ2-2	CASSLSGGQSNTGELFF
TRBV5-4	NA	NA	TRBJ2-6	CASSKTGSSGANVLTF
TRBV11-3	few	NA	TRBJ2-3	CASLGGLRTDTQYF
TRBV5-1	NA	TRBD2	TRBJ2-5	CASSLTGGIQETQYF
TRBV18	few	NA	TRBJ1-2	CASSPQTVTDGYTF
TRBV24-1	NA	NA	TRBJ2-2	CATSDSTGGGTGELFF
TRBV15	NA	NA	TRBJ1-4	CATSRAATNEKLFF
TRBV19	NA	NA	TRBJ1-3	CASSIGVAGSGNTIYF
TRBV27	NA	NA	TRBJ2-3	CASSLSRQNRDTQYF
TRBV19	NA	NA	TRBJ1-1	CASTTRVVNTEAFF
TRBV5-1	once	NA	TRBJ2-7	CASSLTGGPYEQYF
TRBV7-8	NA	TRBD1	TRBJ1-5	CASSRGQGEGPQHF
TRBV19	NA	TRBD2	TRBJ2-1	CASSYGGASYNEQFF
TRBV3-1/TRBV3-2	NA	NA	TRBJ2-5	CASSQAHRVGETQYF
TRBV5-6	NA	NA	TRBJ2-2	CASSFVGGVNTGELFF
TRBV20-1	NA	NA	TRBJ1-1	CSASGSRIEAFF
TRBV11-2	NA	NA	TRBJ1-4	CASSSSGATNEKLFF
TRBV7-9	NA	NA	TRBJ1-1	CASSLAYQASTEAFF